This entry concerns a single T cell receptor (beta chain). The sample is drawn from a study of OX40 agonist ivuxolimab in advanced cancers. Sequenced by immunoSEQ multiplex PCR; TCRdb stores in-frame clones only, minus some. Of some 73,000 clones detected, about 90% appear once; the ten largest clones hold approximately 11%. The CDR3 extends over 16 amino acids. V lost 2 bases, J lost 4 bases, and 18 bases lay in between. The germline CDR1 and CDR2 sequences are SGDLS and YYNGEE. This clonotype was obtained from an adult with an advanced solid tumor such as melanoma, head and neck, liver or kidney cancer. Sequences were derived from CD4+ or CD8+ T cells sorted from blood, sampled in a trial of the OX40 agonist ivuxolimab. The rearrangement links TRBV9 to TRBJ2-5; maybe TRBD2 (6 bases). The CDR3 here is CASSVAWGDERETQYF. CDR3 in DNA: TGTGCCAGCAGCGTGGCGTGGGGGGACGAAAGAGAGACCCAGTACTTC.